Below are 13 T cell receptor beta chains sequenced from a single sample in a study of blood T cell repertoires in COVID-19. Sequencing was performed with immunoSEQ multiplex PCR; in TCRdb, only in-frame clones are kept and a portion is missing. The sample has around 60,000 clones; roughly 89% are singletons. Sequenced input: peripheral blood. Receptor source: a man aged 55 to 70 with active COVID-19.

The table lists this clone with a count of one. The chain couples TRBV28 to TRBJ1-3; D unresolved. V lost 6 bases and J 0 bases, leaving 15 bases between the germline ends. This CDR3 spans 16 amino acids. CDR1 is MDHEN, CDR2 SYDVKM, per germline. The CDR3 loop is CASRMGGMSSGNTIYF. The CDR3 DNA follows: TGTGCCAGCAGAATGGGAGGCATGAGCTCTGGAAACACCATATATTTT. The complete variable domain, with remaining parts taken from reference TRBV28 and TRBJ1-3, reads DVKVTQSSRYLVKRTGEKVFLECVQDMDHENMFWYRQDPGLGLRLIYFSYDVKMKEKGDIPEGYSVSREKKERFSLILESASTNQTSMYLCASRMGGMSSGNTIYFGEGSWLTVV.

The chain carries TRBV19 and TRBJ2-2; D not resolved. Germline-derived CDR1 and CDR2 are LNHDA and SQIVND (reference sequence). V was shortened by 9 bases and J by 8 bases, with 10 bases between the two germline ends. This CDR3 is 11 amino acids long. CDR3 nucleotides: TGTGCCAGCGCCAGGTGGGGGGAGCTGTTTTTT. This codes for CASARWGELFF.

This chain uses TRBV5-1 with TRBJ1-1; TRBD1 matches 9 bases. Germline values: CDR1 SGHRS, CDR2 YFSETQ. With V trimmed by 2 bases and J by 0 bases, 11 bases remained unmatched. This CDR3 contains 18 residues. CDR3 amino acids: CASSLVSGTGFMNTEAFF. The CDR3, as DNA: TGCGCCAGCAGCTTAGTATCGGGGACAGGGTTCATGAACACTGAAGCTTTCTTT.

In this sample, this clone turned up a few times. The chain recombines TRBV11-3 with TRBJ2-7, with D possibly being TRBD1 (5 bases). The CDR3 is made up of 15 amino acids. The germline V gene has CDR1 SGHNT and CDR2 YENEEA. V was trimmed by 2 bases and J by 2 bases, leaving 13 bases between them. The CDR3 here is CASSLRPQATYEQYF. CDR3 DNA sequence: TGTGCCAGCAGCTTACGGCCACAGGCGACCTACGAGCAGTACTTC.

The chain links TRBV3-1 (or the pseudogene TRBV3-2) to TRBJ2-7; tentative D call: TRBD1 (5 bases). The V end was cut by 4 bases, the J end by 3 bases, with 16 bases between. The CDR3 has 15 amino acids. Per the germline V gene, CDR1 is LGHDT and CDR2 is YNNKEL (reference sequence). The CDR3 DNA is TGTGCCAGCAGCCTACCCCAGGGATTGGGCTACGAGCAGTACTTC. Protein sequence: CASSLPQGLGYEQYF.

The chain couples TRBV28 to TRBJ2-7; 12 bases align to TRBD2. Losses at the gene ends were 3 bases for V and 3 bases for J; bases not matched to a gene: 3. Germline values: CDR1 MDHEN, CDR2 SYDVKM. This CDR3 has 15 amino acids. This CDR3 is CASSFGLAGYYEQYF. CDR3 nucleotide sequence: TGTGCCAGCAGTTTCGGACTAGCGGGATACTACGAGCAGTACTTC.

The V call is TRBV28, the J call TRBJ2-7; D may be TRBD1 (5 bases). Per the germline V gene, CDR1 is MDHEN and CDR2 is SYDVKM. This CDR3 comprises 16 residues. V lost 1 base to trimming and J lost 2 bases, with 15 bases between them. CDR3 sequence: CASSLSRQGEPYEQYF. CDR3 bases: TGTGCCAGCAGTTTATCCCGGCAGGGTGAACCCTACGAGCAGTACTTC. Filled out from reference TRBV28 and TRBJ2-7, the complete variable domain reads DVKVTQSSRYLVKRTGEKVFLECVQDMDHENMFWYRQDPGLGLRLIYFSYDVKMKEKGDIPEGYSVSREKKERFSLILESASTNQTSMYLCASSLSRQGEPYEQYFGPGTRLTVT.

As to this clone: One end of the junction is discordant with germline, which a read error may explain. V and J are TRBV28 and TRBJ1-3, with 9 positions matching TRBD1. The CDR3 is 13 residues long. Germline V CDR1 and CDR2: MDHEN, SYDVKM. The CDR3 DNA reads TGTGCCAGCAGTTCCCCTATGACGGACAGGGGAAGTTTT. Translation gives CASSSPMTDRGSF.

V gene TRBV4-3 combines with J gene TRBJ2-1; 13 bases line up with TRBD2. Germline CDR1 is LGHNA and CDR2 is YSLEER. The junction had 2 bases not matched to a gene; V was cut back by 4 bases and J by 5 bases. This CDR3 has 15 residues. The CDR3 here is CASSRGTSGNNEQFF. The CDR3 nucleotides are TGCGCCAGCAGCCGCGGGACTAGCGGGAACAATGAGCAGTTCTTC.

This clone was counted between two and nine times. The chain has TRBV6-5 and TRBJ1-2, with D hard to call. Germline V gene sequence: CDR1 MNHEY, CDR2 SVGAGI. CDR3 length equals 13 residues. V lost 2 bases and J 3 bases, leaving 7 bases between the germline ends. The CDR3: CASSYGGDYGYTF. The DNA of the CDR3 is TGTGCCAGCAGTTACGGTGGAGACTATGGCTACACCTTC.

The genes are TRBV7-2 and TRBJ2-6; perhaps TRBD2 as D (5 bases). Germline loops: CDR1 SGHTA, CDR2 FQGNSA. Trimming cost V 1 base and J 0 bases, with 7 bases left between them. The CDR3 runs to 16 residues. The chain's CDR3 is CASSLGRASGANVLTF. DNA for the CDR3: TGTGCCAGCAGCTTAGGGCGGGCCTCTGGGGCCAACGTCCTGACTTTC. Full variable domain (missing parts from reference TRBV7-2 and TRBJ2-6): GAGVSQSPSNKVTEKGKDVELRCDPISGHTALYWYRQSLGQGLEFLIYFQGNSAPDKSGLPSDRFSAERTGGSVSTLTIQRTQQEDSAVYLCASSLGRASGANVLTFGAGSRLTVL.

The chain has TRBV18 and TRBJ2-1; possibly TRBD1 for D (6 bases). V lost 0 bases, J lost 4 bases, and 13 bases lay in between. This CDR3 is built from 16 residues. Germline assignment: CDR1 KGHSH and CDR2 LQKENI. CDR3 sequence: CASSPPQGRVYNEQFF. The DNA of the CDR3 is TGTGCCAGCTCACCACCACAGGGTAGGGTGTACAATGAGCAGTTCTTC.

The chain links TRBV6-5 to TRBJ1-6; D gene uncertain. The CDR3 has 14 amino acids. The V end was cut by 0 bases, the J end by 10 bases, with 10 bases between. Germline V CDR1 and CDR2: MNHEY, SVGAGI. CDR3 loop: CASSYSRVESPLHF. The CDR3 DNA sequence: TGTGCCAGCAGTTACTCGCGGGTAGAGTCACCCCTCCACTTT.